This T cell receptor beta chain was recorded in a study of blood T cell repertoires in COVID-19. Overall study context: Donors in the United States, Italy and Spain gave samples during acute or convalescent COVID-19. T cells, B-cell-depleted T cells, or PBMCs provided the cDNA or gDNA that served as material.

CDR1 is MDHEN, CDR2 SYDVKM, per germline. The ends lost 7 bases at V and 2 bases at J; junction bases unmatched: 8. CDR3 size: 15 residues. Recruited during active infection, patients (from Seattle) were subsequently followed longitudinally. Libraries were prepared by immunoSEQ multiplex PCR; TCRdb keeps only in-frame clonotypes and omits some of them. The table shows a few hundred thousand clones, with over 75% occurring only once. The sequence was collected from a woman in her twenties or thirties with COVID-19, enrolled during active disease. The rearrangement links TRBV28 to TRBJ2-1, with TRBD2 matching 7 bases. The specimen was peripheral blood. CDR3 sequence reads: CASTPGGGTYNEQFF. DNA of the CDR3: TGTGCCAGCACCCCGGGAGGAGGGACCTACAATGAGCAGTTCTTC.